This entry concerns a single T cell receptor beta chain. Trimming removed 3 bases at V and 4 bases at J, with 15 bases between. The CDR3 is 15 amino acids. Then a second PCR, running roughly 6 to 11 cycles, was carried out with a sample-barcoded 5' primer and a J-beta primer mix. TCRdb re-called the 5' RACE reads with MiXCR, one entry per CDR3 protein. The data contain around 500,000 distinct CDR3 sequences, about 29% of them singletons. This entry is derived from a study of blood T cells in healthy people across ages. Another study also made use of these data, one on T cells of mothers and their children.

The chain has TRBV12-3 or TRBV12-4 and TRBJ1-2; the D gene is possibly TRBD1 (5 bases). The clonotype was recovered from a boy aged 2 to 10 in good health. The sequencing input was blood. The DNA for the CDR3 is TGTGCCAGCAGTTTGGGGTATGGGGGAAGCTATGGCTACACCTTC. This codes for CASSLGYGGSYGYTF.